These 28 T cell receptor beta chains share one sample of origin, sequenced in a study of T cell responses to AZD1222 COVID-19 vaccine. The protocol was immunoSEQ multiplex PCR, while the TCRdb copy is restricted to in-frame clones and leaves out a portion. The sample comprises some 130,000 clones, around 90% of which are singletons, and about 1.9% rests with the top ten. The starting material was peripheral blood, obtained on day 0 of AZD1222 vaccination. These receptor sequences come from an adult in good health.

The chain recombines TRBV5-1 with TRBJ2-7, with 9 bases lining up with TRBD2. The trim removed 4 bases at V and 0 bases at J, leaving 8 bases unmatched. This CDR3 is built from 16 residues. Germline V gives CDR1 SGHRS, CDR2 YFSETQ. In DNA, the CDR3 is TGCGCCAGCAGCGCGGGACTAGCCCCAAGCTCCTACGAGCAGTACTTC. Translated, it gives CASSAGLAPSSYEQYF.

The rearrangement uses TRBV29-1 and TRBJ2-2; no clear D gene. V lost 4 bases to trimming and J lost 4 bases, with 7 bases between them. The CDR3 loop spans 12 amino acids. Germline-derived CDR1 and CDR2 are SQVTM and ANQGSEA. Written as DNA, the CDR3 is TGCAGCGTTGCACAAACCACCGGGGAGCTGTTTTTT. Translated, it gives CSVAQTTGELFF.

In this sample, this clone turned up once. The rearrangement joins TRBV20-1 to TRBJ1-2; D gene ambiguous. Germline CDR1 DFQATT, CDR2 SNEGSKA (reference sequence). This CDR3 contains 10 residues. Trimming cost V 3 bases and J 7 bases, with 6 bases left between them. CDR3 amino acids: CSASQSGYTF. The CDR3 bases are TGCAGTGCTAGTCAATCTGGCTACACCTTC.

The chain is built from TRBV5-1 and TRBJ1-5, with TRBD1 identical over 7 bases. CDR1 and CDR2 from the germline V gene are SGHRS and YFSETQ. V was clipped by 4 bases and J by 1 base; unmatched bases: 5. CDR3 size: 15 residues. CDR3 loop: CASSVQGQSNQPQHF. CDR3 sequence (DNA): TGCGCCAGCAGCGTACAGGGGCAGAGCAATCAGCCCCAGCATTTT.

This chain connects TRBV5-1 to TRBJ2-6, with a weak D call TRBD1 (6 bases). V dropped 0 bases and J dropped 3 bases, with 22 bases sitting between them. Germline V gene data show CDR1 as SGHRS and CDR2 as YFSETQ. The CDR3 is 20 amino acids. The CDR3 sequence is CASSLAATTAGVIGANVLTF. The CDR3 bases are TGCGCCAGCAGCTTGGCCGCGACGACCGCAGGGGTAATTGGGGCCAACGTCCTGACTTTC.

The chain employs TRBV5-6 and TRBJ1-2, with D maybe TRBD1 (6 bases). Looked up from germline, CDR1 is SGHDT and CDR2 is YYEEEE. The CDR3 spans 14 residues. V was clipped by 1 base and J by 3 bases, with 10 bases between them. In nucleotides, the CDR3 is TGTGCCAGCAGCTTGCTACAGGGCGACTATGGCTACACCTTC. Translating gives CASSLLQGDYGYTF. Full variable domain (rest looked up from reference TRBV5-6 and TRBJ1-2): DAGVTQSPTHLIKTRGQQVTLRCSPKSGHDTVSWYQQALGQGPQFIFQYYEEEERQRGNFPDRFSGHQFPNYSSELNVNALLLGDSALYLCASSLLQGDYGYTFGSGTRLTVV.

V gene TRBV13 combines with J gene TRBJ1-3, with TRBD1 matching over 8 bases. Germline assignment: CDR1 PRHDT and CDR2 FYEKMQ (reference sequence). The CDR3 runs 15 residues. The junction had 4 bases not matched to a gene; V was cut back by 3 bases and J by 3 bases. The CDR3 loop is CASSFIDRGGNTIYF. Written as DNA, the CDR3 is TGTGCCAGCAGCTTTATCGACAGGGGTGGAAACACCATATATTTT.

The CDR3 coding sequence is TGTGCCAGCATTCCGGACTCCGCGGCCGGGGAGCTGTTTTTT. It encodes CASIPDSAAGELFF. The rearrangement links TRBV2 to TRBJ2-2, with D possibly matching TRBD2 (5 bases). The CDR3 sequence is 14 residues long. Trimming left V 7 bases short and J 6 bases short, with 15 bases between. From germline, CDR1 is SNHLY and CDR2 FYNNEI.

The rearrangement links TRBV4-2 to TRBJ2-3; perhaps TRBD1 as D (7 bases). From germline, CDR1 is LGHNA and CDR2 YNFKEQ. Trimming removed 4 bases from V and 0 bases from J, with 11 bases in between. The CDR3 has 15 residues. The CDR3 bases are TGTGCCAGCAGCCCAGGGGGGCGGAGCACAGATACGCAGTATTTT. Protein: CASSPGGRSTDTQYF.

This chain's CDR3 is CASSQDSLGTDTQYF. The DNA of the CDR3 is TGTGCCAGCAGCCAAGATTCTTTGGGGACAGATACGCAGTATTTT. J is TRBJ2-3 and V is TRBV3-1 (or the pseudogene TRBV3-2); D uncertain. From germline, CDR1 is LGHDT and CDR2 YNNKEL (reference sequence). The CDR3 extends over 15 amino acids. Trimming took 0 bases from V and 3 from J, leaving 10 bases between them.

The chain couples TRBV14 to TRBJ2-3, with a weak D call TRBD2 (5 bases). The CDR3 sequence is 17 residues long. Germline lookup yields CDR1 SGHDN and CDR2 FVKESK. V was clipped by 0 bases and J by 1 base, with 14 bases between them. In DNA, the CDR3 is TGTGCCAGCAGCCAAGATGTCTTGACTACTCGCACAGATACGCAGTATTTT. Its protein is CASSQDVLTTRTDTQYF.

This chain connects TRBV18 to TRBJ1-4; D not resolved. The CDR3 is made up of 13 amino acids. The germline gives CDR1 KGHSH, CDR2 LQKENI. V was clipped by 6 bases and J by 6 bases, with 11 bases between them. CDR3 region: CASSISRDEKLFF. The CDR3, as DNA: TGTGCCAGCTCCATTTCGAGAGATGAAAAACTGTTTTTT.

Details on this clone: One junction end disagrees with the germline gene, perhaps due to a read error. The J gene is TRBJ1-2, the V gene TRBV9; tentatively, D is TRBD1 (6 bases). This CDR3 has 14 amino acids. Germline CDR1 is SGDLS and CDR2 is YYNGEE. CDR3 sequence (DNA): TGTGTCAGCAGCCCGAGGGGGGGAGACTATGGCTACACCTTC. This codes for CVSSPRGGDYGYTF.

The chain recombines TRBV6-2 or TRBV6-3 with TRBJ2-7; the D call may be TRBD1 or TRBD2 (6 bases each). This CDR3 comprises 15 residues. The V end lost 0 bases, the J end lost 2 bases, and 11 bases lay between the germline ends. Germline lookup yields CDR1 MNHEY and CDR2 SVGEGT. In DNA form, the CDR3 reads TGTGCCAGCAGTTACTCGTCGGGGGCTACCTACGAGCAGTACTTC. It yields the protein CASSYSSGATYEQYF.

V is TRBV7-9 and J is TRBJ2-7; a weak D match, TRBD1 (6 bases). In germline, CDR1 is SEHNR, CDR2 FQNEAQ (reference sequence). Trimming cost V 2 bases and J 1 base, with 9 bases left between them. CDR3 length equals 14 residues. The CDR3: CASSLTQGSYEQYF. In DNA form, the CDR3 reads TGTGCCAGCAGCTTAACGCAGGGGTCCTACGAGCAGTACTTC.

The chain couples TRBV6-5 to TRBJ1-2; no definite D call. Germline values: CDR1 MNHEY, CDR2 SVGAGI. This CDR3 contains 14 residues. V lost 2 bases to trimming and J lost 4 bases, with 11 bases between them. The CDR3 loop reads CASSYTYVSYGYTF. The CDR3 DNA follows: TGTGCCAGCAGTTACACCTATGTCTCCTATGGCTACACCTTC.

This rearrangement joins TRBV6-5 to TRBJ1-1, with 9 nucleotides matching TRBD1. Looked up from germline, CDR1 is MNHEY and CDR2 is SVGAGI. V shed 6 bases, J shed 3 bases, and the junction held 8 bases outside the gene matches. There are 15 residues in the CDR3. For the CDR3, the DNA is TGTGCCAGCAGGAGGGACAGGGCGAAAGACACTGAAGCTTTCTTT. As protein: CASRRDRAKDTEAFF.

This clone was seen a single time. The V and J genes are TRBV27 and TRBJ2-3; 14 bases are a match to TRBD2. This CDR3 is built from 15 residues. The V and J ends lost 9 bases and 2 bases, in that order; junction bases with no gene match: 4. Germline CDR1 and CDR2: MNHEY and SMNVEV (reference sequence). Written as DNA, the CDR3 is TGTGCCAGTCGGACTAGCGGGGGGACCACAGATACGCAGTATTTT. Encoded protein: CASRTSGGTTDTQYF.

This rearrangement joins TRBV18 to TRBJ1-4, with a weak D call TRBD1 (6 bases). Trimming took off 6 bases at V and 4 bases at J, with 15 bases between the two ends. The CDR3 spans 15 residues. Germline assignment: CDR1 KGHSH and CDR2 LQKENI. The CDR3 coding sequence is TGTGCCAGCTCCCGTATGCAGGGGAATAATGAAAAACTGTTTTTT. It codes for CASSRMQGNNEKLFF.

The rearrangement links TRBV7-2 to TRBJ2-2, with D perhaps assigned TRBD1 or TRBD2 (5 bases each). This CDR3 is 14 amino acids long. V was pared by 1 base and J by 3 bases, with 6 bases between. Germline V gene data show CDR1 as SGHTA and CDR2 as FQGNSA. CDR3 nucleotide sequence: TGTGCCAGCAGCTTAGGGGACCACACCGGGGAGCTGTTTTTT. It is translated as CASSLGDHTGELFF.

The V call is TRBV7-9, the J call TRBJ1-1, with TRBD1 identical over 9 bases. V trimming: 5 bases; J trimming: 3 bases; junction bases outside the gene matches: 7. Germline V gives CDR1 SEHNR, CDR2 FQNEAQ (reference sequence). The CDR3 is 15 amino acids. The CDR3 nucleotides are TGTGCCAGCAGCGGACAGGGGAGAACCTACACTGAAGCTTTCTTT. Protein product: CASSGQGRTYTEAFF.

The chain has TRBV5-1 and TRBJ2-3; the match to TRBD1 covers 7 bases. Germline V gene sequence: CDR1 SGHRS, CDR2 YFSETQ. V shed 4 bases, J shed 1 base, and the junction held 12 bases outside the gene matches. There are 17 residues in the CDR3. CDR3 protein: CASSPKPAGTGTDTQYF. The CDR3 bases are TGCGCCAGCAGCCCGAAGCCGGCCGGGACAGGCACAGATACGCAGTATTTT.

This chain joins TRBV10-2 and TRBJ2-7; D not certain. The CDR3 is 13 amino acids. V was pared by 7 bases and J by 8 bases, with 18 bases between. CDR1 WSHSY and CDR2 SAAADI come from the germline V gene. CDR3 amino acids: CASTVKYPGQQYF. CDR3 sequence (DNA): TGCGCCAGCACCGTTAAATACCCAGGACAGCAGTACTTC.

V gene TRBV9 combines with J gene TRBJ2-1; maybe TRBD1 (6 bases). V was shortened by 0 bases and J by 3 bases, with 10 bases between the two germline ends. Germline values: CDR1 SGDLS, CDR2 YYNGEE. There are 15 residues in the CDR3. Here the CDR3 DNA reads TGTGCCAGCAGCGTAGGACAGGCGAACTACAATGAGCAGTTCTTC. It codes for CASSVGQANYNEQFF.

The CDR3 is CASTLQNTIYF. CDR3 in DNA: TGTGCCAGCACCCTCCAGAACACCATATATTTT. The rearrangement uses TRBV12-3 or TRBV12-4 and TRBJ1-3; D is unclear. Trimming took 7 bases from V and 7 from J, leaving 8 bases between them. This CDR3 has 11 amino acids.

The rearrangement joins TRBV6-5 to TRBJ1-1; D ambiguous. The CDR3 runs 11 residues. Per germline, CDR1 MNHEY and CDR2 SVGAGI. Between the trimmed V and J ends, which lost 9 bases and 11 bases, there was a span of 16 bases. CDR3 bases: TGTGCCAGTCACATCAAGGGTACTGCTTTCTTT. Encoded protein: CASHIKGTAFF.

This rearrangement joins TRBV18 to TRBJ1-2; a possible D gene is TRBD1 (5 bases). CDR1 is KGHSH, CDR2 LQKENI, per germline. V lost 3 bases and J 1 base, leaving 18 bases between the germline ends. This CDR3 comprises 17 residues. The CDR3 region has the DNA TGTGCCAGCTCACCCACAGGAGGCAGGGCGTTTAACTATGGCTACACCTTC. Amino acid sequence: CASSPTGGRAFNYGYTF. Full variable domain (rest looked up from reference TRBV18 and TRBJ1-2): NAGVMQNPRHLVRRRGQEARLRCSPMKGHSHVYWYRQLPEEGLKFMVYLQKENIIDESGMPKERFSAEFPKEGPSILRIQQVVRGDSAAYFCASSPTGGRAFNYGYTFGSGTRLTVV.

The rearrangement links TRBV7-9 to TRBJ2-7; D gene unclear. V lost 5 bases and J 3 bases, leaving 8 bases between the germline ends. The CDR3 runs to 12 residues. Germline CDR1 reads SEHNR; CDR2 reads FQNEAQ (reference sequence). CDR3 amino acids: CASSPDLYEQYF. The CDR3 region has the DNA TGTGCCAGCAGCCCCGATCTCTACGAGCAGTACTTC.